This TCR beta chain was profiled in a study of regulatory T cells in long-lasting Graves disease. Study-wide context: Those Graves' patients who were newly diagnosed had been on antithyroid drugs under 3 months.

Time point in this sample: newly diagnosed GD, antithyroid drugs for less than 3 months. Following extraction of RNA from PBMCs, that RNA was used to make the TCR library. Through Arm-PCR of CDR3 regions and iRepertoire HTBI primers, TCR beta libraries were built. TCRdb re-called the multiplex PCR reads with MiXCR, one entry per CDR3 protein. The sample has about 420,000 distinct CDR3 sequences, roughly 15% seen once. CDR3 length: 16 residues. Germline assignment: CDR1 SEHNR and CDR2 FQNEAQ (reference sequence). The germline V and J ends were trimmed by 0 bases and 0 bases, with 9 bases remaining between them. A further study also used this sample, focusing on T cells in Graves' hyperthyroidism and ophthalmopathy. That study reports: Initially, a first-round RT-PCR of the TCR CDR3 employed the HTBI primer set.

V usage is TRBV7-9 and J usage is TRBJ1-5, with D hard to call. This receptor was obtained from a woman under 30 with Graves disease. This specimen consisted of peripheral blood mononuclear cells (PBMCs), obtained at new diagnosis, from a patient treated with antithyroid drugs. This chain's CDR3 is CASSLALHNSNQPQHF. The CDR3 nucleotides read TGTGCCAGCAGCTTAGCGCTCCACAATAGCAATCAGCCCCAGCATTTT.